This T cell receptor (beta chain) was recorded in a study of blood T cell repertoires in COVID-19. Everyone who took part was 18 to 89 years old, and they came from about two dozen US areas. Donors were grouped by their self-reported clinical history. Someone with COVID-19 had been met by exposed participants within 2 weeks before study entry. The repertoire was sequenced with immunoSEQ multiplex PCR; TCRdb's copy has only in-frame clones and lacks some. The table records some 340,000 clones, 90% of them present only once. Germline CDR1 is MDHEN and CDR2 is SYDVKM. The length of the CDR3 is 14 residues. V lost 6 bases, J lost 0 bases, and 3 bases stayed unmatched.

Sample: PBMCs or T cells enriched from blood (not recorded which). The clonotype originates from a woman in her twenties or thirties who had been exposed to COVID-19. The J gene is TRBJ2-3, the V gene TRBV28; 7 bases agree with TRBD2. The DNA of the CDR3 is TGTGCCAGCAGCGGGGGGACTAGCACAGATACGCAGTATTTT. Its translation is CASSGGTSTDTQYF.